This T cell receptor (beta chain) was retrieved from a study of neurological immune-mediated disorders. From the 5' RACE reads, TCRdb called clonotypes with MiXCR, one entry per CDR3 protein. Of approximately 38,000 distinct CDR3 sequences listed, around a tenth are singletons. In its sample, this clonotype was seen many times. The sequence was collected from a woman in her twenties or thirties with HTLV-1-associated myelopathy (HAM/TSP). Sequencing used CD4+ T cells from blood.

The CDR3 protein is CASSAHPRGEKNIQYF. The CDR3 region has the DNA TGCGCCAGCAGCGCCCACCCCCGCGGGGAGAAAAACATTCAGTACTTC. The chain is built from TRBV5-1 and TRBJ2-4; TRBD2 might be the D (6 bases). The germline CDR1 and CDR2 sequences are SGHRS and YFSETQ. The V gene lost 4 bases and the J gene lost 4 bases, with 18 bases spanning the gap. The CDR3 loop spans 16 amino acids. The variable domain in full, completed from reference TRBV5-1 and TRBJ2-4, reads KAGVTQTPRYLIKTRGQQVTLSCSPISGHRSVSWYQQTPGQGLQFLFEYFSETQRNKGNFPGRFSGRQFSNSRSEMNVSTLELGDSALYLCASSAHPRGEKNIQYFGAGTRLSVL.